The clone carrying this T cell receptor (beta chain) was seen repeatedly, ten times or more. Its specificity is unknown. The V end lost 0 bases, the J end lost 8 bases, and 11 bases lay between the germline ends. The CDR3 extends over 13 amino acids. Germline CDR1 is SGHRS and CDR2 is YFSETQ. The record originates from a study of glioma-infiltrating T cells. Using RNA template, CDR3s of TCR alpha and beta were amplified with iRepertoire arm-PCR. Tissue mRNA or PBMC total RNA, 100-400 ng, went into one-step reverse transcription and amplification. Each CDR3 protein is one row after TCRdb ran MiXCR on the multiplex PCR reads. Here the sample spans some 99,000 distinct CDR3 sequences, 20% to 25% being singletons. Study observations and caveats: Gliomas, especially low-grade, showed above-expected tissue-blood divergence; non-neoplastic patients showed below.

The receptor comes from a human donor with low-grade glioma or glioblastoma, undergoing nonglioma brain surgery, or in good health (not recorded which). The specimen was glioma tissue, nonneoplastic brain tissue, or PBMCs (not recorded which). This chain joins TRBV5-1 and TRBJ1-2; D uncertain. The DNA of the CDR3 is TGCGCCAGCAGCTTGGAACGGCCGGAAGGCTACACCTTC. Translating gives CASSLERPEGYTF.